The sequence of this TCR beta chain was determined in a study of cytotoxic CD8 clonotypes in ibrutinib-treated CLL. Only in-frame clones appear in the TCRdb table, and some are missing; sequencing was by immunoSEQ multiplex PCR. The sample has 200,000 or so clones, 70% to 75% seen once. The clonotype originates from a human donor with chronic lymphocytic leukemia. Sample: PBMCs, taken after 12 months of ibrutinib treatment.

DNA for the CDR3: TGCGCCAGCAGCCCGTACCTACAGTTGAACACTGAAGCTTTCTTT. It yields the protein CASSPYLQLNTEAFF. The chain recombines TRBV5-1 with TRBJ1-1; no firm D call. With 4 bases removed from V and 0 bases from J, the gap between germline ends came to 13 bases. Looked up from germline, CDR1 is SGHRS and CDR2 is YFSETQ. This CDR3 spans 15 amino acids.